Presented here are 10 T cell receptor beta chains from one specimen sequenced in a study of cytomegalovirus exposure and HLA in healthy donors. The PCR employed 60 Vbeta primers together with 13 Jbeta primers. Assay used: immunoSEQ multiplex PCR; TCRdb lists only in-frame clones, some missing. This table holds some 160,000 clones, under 85% found once. Sequencing used PBMCs. These receptors all stem from a woman aged 25-40 years in good health and CMV-seronegative.

The chain has TRBV29-1 and TRBJ2-2; 7 positions agree with TRBD1. Per the germline V gene, CDR1 is SQVTM and CDR2 is ANQGSEA. CDR3 size: 14 residues. V was pared by 6 bases and J by 0 bases, with 4 bases of the junction left unmatched. For the CDR3, the DNA is TGCAGCGTGGGACAGCCTCCGAACACCGGGGAGCTGTTTTTT. It yields the protein CSVGQPPNTGELFF.

V and J are TRBV5-1 and TRBJ2-1; 10 bases align to TRBD2. The CDR3 sequence is 16 residues long. The V segment lost 4 bases and the J segment 2 bases; nucleotides outside the gene matches: 6. The germline V gene encodes CDR1 SGHRS and CDR2 YFSETQ. CDR3 nucleotide sequence: TGCGCCAGCAGCCACCTTCTAGCGGGGGCCTACAATGAGCAGTTCTTC. Protein product: CASSHLLAGAYNEQFF.

The sample holds a few counts of this clone. V and J are TRBV30 and TRBJ2-1, with TRBD2 matching over 7 bases. Per the germline V gene, CDR1 is GTSNPN and CDR2 is SVGIG (reference sequence). CDR3 length equals 14 residues. The V gene end was trimmed by 4 bases and the J gene end by 3 bases; junction bases not matched to a gene: 6. The CDR3, as DNA: TGTGCCTGGAAATGGGCTAGCGGCTACAATGAGCAGTTCTTC. This translates into CAWKWASGYNEQFF.

This chain uses TRBV9 with TRBJ1-5, with D unclear. The germline gives CDR1 SGDLS, CDR2 YYNGEE. V lost 0 bases and J lost 13, with 20 bases in between. The CDR3 sequence is 15 residues long. CDR3 sequence reads: CASSVDFDGELGQHF. The CDR3 bases are TGTGCCAGCAGCGTAGATTTTGACGGGGAGCTAGGGCAGCATTTT.

As DNA, the CDR3 is TGCGCCAGCACCCCAGGGTCCTACAATGAGCAGTTCTTC. Translation gives CASTPGSYNEQFF. The V call is TRBV10-2, the J call TRBJ2-1, with D perhaps TRBD1 (5 bases). The ends were cut back, 7 bases at V and 1 base at J, with 8 bases in the middle. The CDR3 loop spans 13 amino acids. Germline values: CDR1 WSHSY, CDR2 SAAADI.

This sequence joins TRBV7-3 and TRBJ2-1; 14 bases match TRBD2. Unmatched junction bases numbered 2, after V lost 1 base and J lost 6 bases. The length of the CDR3 is 16 residues. Per the germline V gene, CDR1 is SGHTA and CDR2 is FQGTGA. The CDR3 nucleotides are TGTGCCAGCAGCTTAAGGGGGACTAGCGGGAGCAATGAGCAGTTCTTC. Amino acid sequence: CASSLRGTSGSNEQFF.

This rearrangement joins TRBV6-6 to TRBJ1-3; no definite D call. Germline CDR1 and CDR2: MNHNY and SVGAGI (reference sequence). V was clipped by 5 bases and J by 10 bases, with 12 bases between them. The CDR3 sequence is 12 residues long. Here the CDR3 reads CASSALGSTIYF. In nucleotides, the CDR3 is TGTGCCAGCAGTGCTCTAGGGAGTACCATATATTTT.

The chain has TRBV28 and TRBJ1-2; TRBD1 matches at 12 bases. The trim removed 6 bases at V and 4 bases at J, leaving 12 bases unmatched. The V gene's germline CDR1 is MDHEN and CDR2 SYDVKM. The CDR3 loop spans 17 amino acids. CDR3 region: CASSGTGGARLGYGYTF. CDR3 coding DNA: TGTGCCAGCAGCGGGACAGGGGGCGCTAGGCTTGGCTATGGCTACACCTTC.

This clone was detected once. The CDR3 here is CASSFARDQPQHF. The CDR3 nucleotides are TGTGCCAGCAGTTTTGCCAGGGATCAGCCCCAGCATTTT. The gene calls are TRBV27 and TRBJ1-5; D may be TRBD1 (5 bases). The CDR3 loop spans 13 amino acids. Trimming removed 3 bases from V and 5 bases from J, with 8 bases in between. The germline V gene has CDR1 MNHEY and CDR2 SMNVEV (reference sequence).

The gene calls are TRBV7-2 and TRBJ2-1, with D hard to call. V gave up 4 bases and J gave up 2 bases, with 12 bases separating them. The CDR3 loop spans 15 amino acids. Germline CDR1 and CDR2: SGHTA and FQGNSA. The CDR3 bases are TGTGCCAGCAGCTCATCCTCGCGGACCTACAATGAGCAGTTCTTC. It specifies CASSSSSRTYNEQFF. Supplemented by reference TRBV7-2 and TRBJ2-1, the full variable domain reads GAGVSQSPSNKVTEKGKDVELRCDPISGHTALYWYRQSLGQGLEFLIYFQGNSAPDKSGLPSDRFSAERTGGSVSTLTIQRTQQEDSAVYLCASSSSSRTYNEQFFGPGTRLTVL.